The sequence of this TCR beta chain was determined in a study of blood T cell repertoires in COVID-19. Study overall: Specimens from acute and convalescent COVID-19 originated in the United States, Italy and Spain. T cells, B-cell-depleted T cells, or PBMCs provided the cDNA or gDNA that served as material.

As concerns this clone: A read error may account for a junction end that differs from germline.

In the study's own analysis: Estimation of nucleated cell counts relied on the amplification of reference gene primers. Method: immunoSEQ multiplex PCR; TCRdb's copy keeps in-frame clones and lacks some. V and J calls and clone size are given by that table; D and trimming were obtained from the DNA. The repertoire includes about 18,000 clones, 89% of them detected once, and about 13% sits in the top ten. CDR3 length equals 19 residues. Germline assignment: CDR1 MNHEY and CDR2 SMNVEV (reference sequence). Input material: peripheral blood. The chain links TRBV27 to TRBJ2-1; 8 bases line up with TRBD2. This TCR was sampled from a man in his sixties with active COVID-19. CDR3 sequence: CARSRLTITPDGGDNEQFF. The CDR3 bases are TGTGCCCGCAGCCGACTCACTATTACACCTGACGGGGGGGACAATGAGCAGTTCTTC.